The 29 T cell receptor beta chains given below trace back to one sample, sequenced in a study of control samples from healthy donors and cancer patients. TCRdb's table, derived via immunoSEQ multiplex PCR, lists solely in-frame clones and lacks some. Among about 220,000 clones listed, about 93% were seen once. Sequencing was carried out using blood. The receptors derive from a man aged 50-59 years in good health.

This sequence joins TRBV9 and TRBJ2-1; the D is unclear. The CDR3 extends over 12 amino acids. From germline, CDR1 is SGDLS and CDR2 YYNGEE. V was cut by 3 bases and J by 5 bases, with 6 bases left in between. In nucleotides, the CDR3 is TGTGCCAGCAGCGCCTTTAACAATGAGCAGTTCTTC. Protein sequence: CASSAFNNEQFF.

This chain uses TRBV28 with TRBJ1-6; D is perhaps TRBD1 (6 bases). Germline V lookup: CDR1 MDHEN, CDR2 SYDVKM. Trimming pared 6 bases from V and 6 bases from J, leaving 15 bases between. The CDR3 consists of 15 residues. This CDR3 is CASRWGLESNSPLHF. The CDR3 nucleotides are TGTGCCAGCAGGTGGGGGCTAGAGAGTAATTCACCCCTCCACTTT.

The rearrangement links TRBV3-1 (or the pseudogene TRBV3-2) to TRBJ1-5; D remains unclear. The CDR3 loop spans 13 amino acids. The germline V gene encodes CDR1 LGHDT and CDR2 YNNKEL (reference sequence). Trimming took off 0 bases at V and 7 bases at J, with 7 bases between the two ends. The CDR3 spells CASSQEGRQPQHF. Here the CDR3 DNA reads TGTGCCAGCAGCCAAGAAGGAAGACAGCCCCAGCATTTT.

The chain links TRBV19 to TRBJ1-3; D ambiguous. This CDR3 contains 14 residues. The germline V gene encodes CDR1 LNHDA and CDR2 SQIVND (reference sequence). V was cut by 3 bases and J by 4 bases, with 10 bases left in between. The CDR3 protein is CASSIVGYGNTIYF. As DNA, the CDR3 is TGTGCCAGTAGTATCGTTGGGTACGGAAACACCATATATTTT.

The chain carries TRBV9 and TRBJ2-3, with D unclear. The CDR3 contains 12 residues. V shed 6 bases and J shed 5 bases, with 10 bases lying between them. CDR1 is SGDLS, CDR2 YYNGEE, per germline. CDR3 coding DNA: TGTGCCAGCACCCGTACCGGAGATACGCAGTATTTT. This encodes CASTRTGDTQYF.

CDR3 DNA: TGTGCCAGCTCACCATCAAGGCATGAAAAACTGTTTTTT. Its translation: CASSPSRHEKLFF. The V gene is TRBV18, the J gene TRBJ1-4; no reliable D call. Trimming removed 2 bases from V and 6 bases from J, with 7 bases in between. This CDR3 has 13 amino acids. Germline CDR1 reads KGHSH; CDR2 reads LQKENI.

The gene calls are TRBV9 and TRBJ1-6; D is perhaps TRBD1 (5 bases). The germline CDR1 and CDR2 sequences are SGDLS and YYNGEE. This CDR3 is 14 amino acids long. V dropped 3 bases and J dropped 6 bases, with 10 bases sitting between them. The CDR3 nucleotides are TGTGCCAGCAGCGCCAGGGAGGGTAATTCACCCCTCCACTTT. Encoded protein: CASSAREGNSPLHF.

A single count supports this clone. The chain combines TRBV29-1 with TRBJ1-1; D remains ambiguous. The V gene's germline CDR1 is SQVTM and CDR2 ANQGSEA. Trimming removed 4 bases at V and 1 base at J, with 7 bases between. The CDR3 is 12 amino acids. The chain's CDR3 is CSVASGNTEAFF. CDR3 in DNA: TGCAGCGTTGCTTCCGGGAACACTGAAGCTTTCTTT.

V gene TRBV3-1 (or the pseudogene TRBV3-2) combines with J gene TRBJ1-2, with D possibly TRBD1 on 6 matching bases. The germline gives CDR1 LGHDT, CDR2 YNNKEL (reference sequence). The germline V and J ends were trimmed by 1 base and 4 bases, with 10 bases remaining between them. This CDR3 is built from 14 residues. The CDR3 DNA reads TGTGCCAGCAGCCAAGGATGGGACACCTATGGCTACACCTTC. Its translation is CASSQGWDTYGYTF.

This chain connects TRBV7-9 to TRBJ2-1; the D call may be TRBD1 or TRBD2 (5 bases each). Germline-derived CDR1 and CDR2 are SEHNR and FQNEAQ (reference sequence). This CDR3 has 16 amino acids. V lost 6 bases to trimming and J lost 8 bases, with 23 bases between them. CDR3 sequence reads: CASSSRGALGLDEQFF. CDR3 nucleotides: TGTGCCAGCAGTTCTAGAGGGGCCCTTGGTTTGGATGAGCAGTTCTTC.

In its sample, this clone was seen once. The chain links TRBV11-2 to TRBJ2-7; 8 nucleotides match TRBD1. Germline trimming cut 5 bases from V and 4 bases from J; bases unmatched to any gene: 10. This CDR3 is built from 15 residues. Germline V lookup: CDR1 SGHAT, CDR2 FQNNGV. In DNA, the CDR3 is TGTGCCAGCAGCACTCTCAGGACAGGGAATTACGAGCAGTACTTC. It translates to CASSTLRTGNYEQYF.

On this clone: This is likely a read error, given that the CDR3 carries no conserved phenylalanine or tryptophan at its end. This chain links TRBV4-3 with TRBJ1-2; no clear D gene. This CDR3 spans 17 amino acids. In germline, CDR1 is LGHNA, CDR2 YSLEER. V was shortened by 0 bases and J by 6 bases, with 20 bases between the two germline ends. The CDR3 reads CASSQDRSLGGPNGYTS. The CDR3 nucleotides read TGCGCCAGCAGCCAAGATAGGAGTTTAGGAGGGCCGAATGGCTACACCTCC.

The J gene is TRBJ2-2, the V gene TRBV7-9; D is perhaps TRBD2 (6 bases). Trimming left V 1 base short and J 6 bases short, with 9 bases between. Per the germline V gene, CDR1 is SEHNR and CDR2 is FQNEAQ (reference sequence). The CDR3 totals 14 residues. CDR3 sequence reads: CASSLGSGAGELFF. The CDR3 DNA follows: TGTGCCAGCAGCTTAGGATCGGGGGCCGGGGAGCTGTTTTTT.

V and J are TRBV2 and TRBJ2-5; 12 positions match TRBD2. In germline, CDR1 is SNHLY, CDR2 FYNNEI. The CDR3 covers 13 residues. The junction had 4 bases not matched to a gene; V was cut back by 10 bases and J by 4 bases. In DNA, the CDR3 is TGTGCCACTGTGACTAGCGGGGGAGAGACCCAGTACTTC. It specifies CATVTSGGETQYF.

The CDR3 here is CASTQGVPYNEQFF. The DNA of the CDR3 is TGTGCCAGCACCCAGGGGGTCCCGTACAATGAGCAGTTCTTC. V and J are TRBV3-1 (or the pseudogene TRBV3-2) and TRBJ2-1; 7 positions agree with TRBD1. J gave up 4 bases and V 7 bases, and 7 bases lay outside the gene matches. CDR1 and CDR2 (germline): LGHDT, YNNKEL (reference sequence). This CDR3 spans 14 amino acids.

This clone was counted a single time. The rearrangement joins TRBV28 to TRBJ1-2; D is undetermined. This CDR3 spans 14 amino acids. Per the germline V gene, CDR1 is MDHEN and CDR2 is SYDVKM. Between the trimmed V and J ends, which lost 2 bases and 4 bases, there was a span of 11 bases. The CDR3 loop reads CASSLNGPIYGYTF. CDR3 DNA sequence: TGTGCCAGCAGTTTAAATGGGCCCATCTATGGCTACACCTTC.

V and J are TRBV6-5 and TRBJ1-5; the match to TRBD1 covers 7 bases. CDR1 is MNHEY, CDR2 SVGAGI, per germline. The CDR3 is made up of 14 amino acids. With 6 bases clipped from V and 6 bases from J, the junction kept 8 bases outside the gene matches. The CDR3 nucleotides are TGTGCCAGCAGAGAGGGGGCGTTGGGTCAGCCCCAGCATTTT. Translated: CASREGALGQPQHF.

CDR3 residues: CASSRQGAGTGELFF. In DNA form, the CDR3 reads TGTGCCAGCAGCCGACAGGGGGCGGGCACCGGGGAGCTGTTTTTT. The chain carries TRBV11-3 and TRBJ2-2, with 10 bases identical to TRBD1. Germline loops: CDR1 SGHNT, CDR2 YENEEA. CDR3 size: 15 residues. V shed 5 bases, J shed 4 bases, and the junction held 4 bases outside the gene matches.

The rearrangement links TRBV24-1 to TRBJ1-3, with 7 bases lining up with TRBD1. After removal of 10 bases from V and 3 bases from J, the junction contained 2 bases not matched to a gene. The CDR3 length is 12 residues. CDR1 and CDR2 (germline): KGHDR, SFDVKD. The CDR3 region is CATRDSGNTIYF. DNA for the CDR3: TGTGCCACACGGGACAGTGGAAACACCATATATTTT.

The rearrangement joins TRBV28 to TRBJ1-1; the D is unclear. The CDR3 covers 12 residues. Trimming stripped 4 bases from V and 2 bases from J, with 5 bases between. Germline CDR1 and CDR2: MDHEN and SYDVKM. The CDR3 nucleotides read TGTGCCAGCAGTTCTGGCAACACTGAAGCTTTCTTT. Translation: CASSSGNTEAFF.

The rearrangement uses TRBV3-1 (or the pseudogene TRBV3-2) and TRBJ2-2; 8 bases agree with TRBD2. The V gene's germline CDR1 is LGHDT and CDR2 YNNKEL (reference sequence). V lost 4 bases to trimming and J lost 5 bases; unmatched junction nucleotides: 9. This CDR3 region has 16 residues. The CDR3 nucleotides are TGTGCCAGCAGCCTTCTTAGCGGGGCAGGGACCGGGGAGCTGTTTTTT. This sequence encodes CASSLLSGAGTGELFF.

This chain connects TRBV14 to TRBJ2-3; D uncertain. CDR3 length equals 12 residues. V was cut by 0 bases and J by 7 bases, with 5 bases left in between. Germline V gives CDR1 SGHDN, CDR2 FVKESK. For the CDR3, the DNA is TGTGCCAGCAGCCAAGATGGGTATACGCAGTATTTT. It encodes CASSQDGYTQYF.

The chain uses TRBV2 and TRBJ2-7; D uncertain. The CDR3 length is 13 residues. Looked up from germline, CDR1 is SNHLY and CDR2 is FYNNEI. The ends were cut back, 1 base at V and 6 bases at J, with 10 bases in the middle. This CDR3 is CASSEVKDSEQYV. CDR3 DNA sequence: TGTGCCAGCAGTGAAGTAAAAGATAGCGAGCAGTACGTC.

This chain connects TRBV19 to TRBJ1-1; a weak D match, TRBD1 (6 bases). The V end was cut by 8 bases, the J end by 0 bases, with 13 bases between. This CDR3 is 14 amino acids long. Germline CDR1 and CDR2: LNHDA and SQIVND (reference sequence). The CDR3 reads CASGLGGLNTEAFF. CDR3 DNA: TGTGCCAGTGGGTTGGGGGGCTTGAACACTGAAGCTTTCTTT.

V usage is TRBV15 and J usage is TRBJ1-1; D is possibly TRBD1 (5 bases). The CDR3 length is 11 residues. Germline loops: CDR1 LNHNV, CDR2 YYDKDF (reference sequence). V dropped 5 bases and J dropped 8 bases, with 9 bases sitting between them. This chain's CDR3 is CATSDRLEAFF. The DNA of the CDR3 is TGTGCCACCAGCGACAGACTAGAAGCTTTCTTT. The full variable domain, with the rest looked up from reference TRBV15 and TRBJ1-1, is DAMVIQNPRYQVTQFGKPVTLSCSQTLNHNVMYWYQQKSSQAPKLLFHYYDKDFNNEADTPDNFQSRRPNTSFCFLDIRSPGLGDTAMYLCATSDRLEAFFGQGTRLTVV.

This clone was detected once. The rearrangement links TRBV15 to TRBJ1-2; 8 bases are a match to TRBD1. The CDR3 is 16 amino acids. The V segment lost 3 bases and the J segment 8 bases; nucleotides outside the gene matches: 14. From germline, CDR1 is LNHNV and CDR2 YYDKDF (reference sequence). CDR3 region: CATSRTGTGLYVGYTF. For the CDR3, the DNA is TGTGCCACCAGCAGGACCGGGACAGGTCTTTACGTCGGCTACACCTTC. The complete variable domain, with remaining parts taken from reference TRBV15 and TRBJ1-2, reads DAMVIQNPRYQVTQFGKPVTLSCSQTLNHNVMYWYQQKSSQAPKLLFHYYDKDFNNEADTPDNFQSRRPNTSFCFLDIRSPGLGDTAMYLCATSRTGTGLYVGYTFGSGTRLTVV.

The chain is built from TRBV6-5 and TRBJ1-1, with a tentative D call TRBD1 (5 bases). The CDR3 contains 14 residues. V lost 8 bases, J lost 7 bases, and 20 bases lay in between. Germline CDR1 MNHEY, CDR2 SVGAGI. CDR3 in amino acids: CASLPRGRLGEAFF. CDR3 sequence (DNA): TGTGCCAGCCTTCCGCGGGGGAGGCTGGGTGAAGCTTTCTTT.

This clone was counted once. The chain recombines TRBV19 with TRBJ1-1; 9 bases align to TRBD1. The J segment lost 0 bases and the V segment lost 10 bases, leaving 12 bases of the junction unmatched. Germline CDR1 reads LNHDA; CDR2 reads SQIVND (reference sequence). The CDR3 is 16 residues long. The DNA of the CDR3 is TGTGCCACGGAAACCGGGACAGGGATTATGAACACTGAAGCTTTCTTT. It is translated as CATETGTGIMNTEAFF.

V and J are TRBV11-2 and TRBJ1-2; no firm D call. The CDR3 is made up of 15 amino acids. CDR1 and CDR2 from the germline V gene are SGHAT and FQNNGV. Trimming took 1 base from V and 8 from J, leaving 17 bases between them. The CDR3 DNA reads TGTGCCAGCAGCTTAGCGACGGTCTCATCCGGGGGCTACACCTTC. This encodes CASSLATVSSGGYTF.